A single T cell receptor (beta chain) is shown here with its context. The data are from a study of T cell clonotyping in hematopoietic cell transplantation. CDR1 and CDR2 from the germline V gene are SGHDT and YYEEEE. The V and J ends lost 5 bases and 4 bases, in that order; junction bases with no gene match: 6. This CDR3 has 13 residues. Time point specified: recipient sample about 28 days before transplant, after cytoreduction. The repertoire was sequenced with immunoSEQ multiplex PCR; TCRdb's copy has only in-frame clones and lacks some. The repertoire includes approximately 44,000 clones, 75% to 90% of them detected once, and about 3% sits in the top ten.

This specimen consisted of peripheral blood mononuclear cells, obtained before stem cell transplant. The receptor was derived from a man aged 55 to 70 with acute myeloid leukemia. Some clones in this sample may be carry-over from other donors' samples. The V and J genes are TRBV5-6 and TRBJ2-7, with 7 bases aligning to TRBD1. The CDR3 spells CASRGQPLYEQYF. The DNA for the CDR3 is TGTGCCAGCAGGGGACAGCCGCTTTACGAGCAGTACTTC.